This entry lists 9 T cell receptor beta chains sequenced from one sample in a study of vaccination and CD4 T cells after COVID-19. The Oncomine TCR Beta short-read assay was applied to DNA of cultured CD4+ T cells. TCRdb re-analysed the PCR reads in MiXCR, keeping a single row per CDR3 protein. The sample shows about 5,400 distinct CDR3 sequences, 35% to 45% of them seen only once. Antigens for these TCRs are unknown. Treatment indicated: approximately 9-day PBMC culture with coronavirus spike peptide pools or control peptides (ViraFEST assay). Collection of the unexposed donor's CD4+ T cells took place before the COVID-19 pandemic (2011-2018). The specimen was CD4+ T cells from blood, cultured in vitro. These receptors were taken from a human donor in good health.

This clonotype was seen more than once but under ten times. The chain links TRBV20-1 to TRBJ1-1, with 9 bases that match TRBD1. With V trimmed by 1 base and J by 3 bases, 6 bases remained unmatched. Per germline, CDR1 DFQATT and CDR2 SNEGSKA (reference sequence). The CDR3 runs to 15 residues. This chain's CDR3 is CSARVDRGPYTEAFF. CDR3 DNA: TGCAGTGCTAGAGTGGACAGGGGACCCTACACTGAAGCTTTCTTT.

This chain joins TRBV12-3 or TRBV12-4 and TRBJ1-1, with D hard to call. The CDR3 contains 15 residues. Trimming took 6 bases from V and 2 from J, leaving 16 bases between them. Here the CDR3 reads CASSDRLISNTEAFF. CDR3 DNA: TGTGCCAGCAGCGACCGCCTGATAAGTAACACTGAAGCTTTCTTT.

This chain connects TRBV7-2 to TRBJ2-1; TRBD2 matches 13 bases. This CDR3 is built from 17 residues. The J segment lost 7 bases and the V segment lost 3 bases, leaving 9 bases of the junction unmatched. Germline values: CDR1 SGHTA, CDR2 FQGNSA. The CDR3 sequence: CASSFRLLAGGFNEQFF. The DNA of the CDR3 is TGTGCCAGCAGCTTCCGCCTACTAGCGGGAGGGTTTAATGAGCAGTTCTTC.

This chain joins TRBV7-2 and TRBJ1-5; 7 nucleotides line up with TRBD1. The CDR3 totals 15 residues. The V segment lost 4 bases and the J segment 4 bases; nucleotides outside the gene matches: 7. Per germline, CDR1 SGHTA and CDR2 FQGNSA. The CDR3 region has the DNA TGTGCCAGCAGCTGGACCGGGACAGAAAATCAGCCCCAGCATTTT. This sequence encodes CASSWTGTENQPQHF.

The V gene is TRBV5-1, the J gene TRBJ2-5; either TRBD1 or TRBD2 may supply D (5 bases each). The CDR3 covers 14 residues. Trimming took off 7 bases at V and 4 bases at J, with 17 bases between the two ends. CDR1 and CDR2 (germline): SGHRS, YFSETQ. CDR3 nucleotides: TGCGCCAGCCAATTTCCGGGGCTCCGAGAGACCCAGTACTTC. It codes for CASQFPGLRETQYF. The entire variable domain, with the rest obtained from reference TRBV5-1 and TRBJ2-5, is as follows: KAGVTQTPRYLIKTRGQQVTLSCSPISGHRSVSWYQQTPGQGLQFLFEYFSETQRNKGNFPGRFSGRQFSNSRSEMNVSTLELGDSALYLCASQFPGLRETQYFGPGTRLLVL.

In nucleotides, the CDR3 is TGTGCCAGCAGTTCACTGACAGGGTCAAGCGGCTACACCTTC. It yields the protein CASSSLTGSSGYTF. The genes are TRBV6-5 and TRBJ1-2; 7 nucleotides line up with TRBD1. Per the germline V gene, CDR1 is MNHEY and CDR2 is SVGAGI. This CDR3 is 14 amino acids long. With V trimmed by 4 bases and J by 8 bases, 10 bases remained unmatched.

This clonotype was observed a few times. The gene calls are TRBV7-2 and TRBJ1-1; 8 bases match TRBD1. The CDR3 covers 14 residues. With V trimmed by 5 bases and J by 3 bases, 5 bases remained unmatched. Germline V gene data show CDR1 as SGHTA and CDR2 as FQGNSA. CDR3: CASSRDRGHTEAFF. The CDR3 region has the DNA TGTGCCAGCAGCCGTGACAGGGGACACACTGAAGCTTTCTTT.

The chain recombines TRBV19 with TRBJ2-7, with D possibly TRBD1 on 6 matching bases. Germline V gene data show CDR1 as LNHDA and CDR2 as SQIVND (reference sequence). The CDR3 runs 12 residues. Deletions cut 7 bases from V and 5 bases from J, with 12 bases between. This CDR3 reads CASIGTPDEQYF. CDR3 DNA sequence: TGTGCCAGTATCGGGACACCCGACGAGCAGTACTTC. Full variable domain (remainder filled in from reference TRBV19 and TRBJ2-7): DGGITQSPKYLFRKEGQNVTLSCEQNLNHDAMYWYRQDPGQGLRLIYYSQIVNDFQKGDIAEGYSVSREKKESFPLTVTSAQKNPTAFYLCASIGTPDEQYFGPGTRLTVT.

This clonotype was counted between two and nine times. DNA for the CDR3: TGCAGTGCTAGAGATGGGGGACAGTGGGGCTACACCTTC. Its translation: CSARDGGQWGYTF. The V gene is TRBV20-1, the J gene TRBJ1-2, with 7 bases fitting TRBD1. The CDR3 runs to 13 residues. The V gene's germline CDR1 is DFQATT and CDR2 SNEGSKA (reference sequence). The junction had 6 bases not matched to a gene; V was cut back by 0 bases and J by 8 bases.